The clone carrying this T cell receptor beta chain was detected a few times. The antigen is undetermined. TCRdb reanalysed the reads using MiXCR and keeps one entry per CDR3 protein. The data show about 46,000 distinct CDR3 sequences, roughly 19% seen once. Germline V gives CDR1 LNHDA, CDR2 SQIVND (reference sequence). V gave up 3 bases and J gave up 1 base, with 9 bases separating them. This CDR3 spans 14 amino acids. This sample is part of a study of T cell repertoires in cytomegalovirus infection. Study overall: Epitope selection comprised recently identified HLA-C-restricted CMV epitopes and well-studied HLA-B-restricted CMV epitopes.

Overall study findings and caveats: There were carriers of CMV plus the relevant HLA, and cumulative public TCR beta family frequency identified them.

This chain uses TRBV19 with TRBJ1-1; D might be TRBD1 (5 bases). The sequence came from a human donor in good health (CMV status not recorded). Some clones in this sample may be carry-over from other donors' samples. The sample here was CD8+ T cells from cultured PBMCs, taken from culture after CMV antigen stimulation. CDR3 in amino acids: CASSIMGTNTEAFF. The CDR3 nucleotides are TGTGCCAGTAGTATTATGGGGACGAACACTGAAGCTTTCTTT.